This T cell receptor beta chain was sequenced in a study of beta chain features in type 1 diabetes. Across the whole study: Sorted cells, 107,917,701 in number, were examined across all samples. Whole-study results and caveats: All four CD4+ subsets from Type 1 diabetes patients carried moderately but significantly shorter TCRB CDR3s. Any HLA effect on TCRB rearrangement was left unresolved by small sub-analyses.

Reverse transcription of all isolated RNA meant that expressed TCRB transcripts were sequenced. Sequenced by immunoSEQ multiplex PCR; TCRdb stores in-frame clones only, minus some. The table includes 600,000 to 750,000 clones, 12% detected once. This clone was detected a few times. Its specificity is unknown. V was pared by 6 bases and J by 3 bases, with 12 bases between. CDR3 length: 13 residues. From germline, CDR1 is WNHNN and CDR2 SYGVQD (reference sequence). This clonotype originated in a man between 25 and 39 years old with type 1 diabetes. The J gene is TRBJ2-7, the V gene TRBV10-1; D gene uncertain. The sequenced sample was naive CD4+ T cells from blood. The CDR3 loop is CASSTGRYYEQYF. CDR3 DNA: TGCGCCAGCAGCACCGGACGGTACTACGAGCAGTACTTC.